The present T cell receptor (beta chain) was sequenced within a study of Ad26.COV2.S vaccination and SARS-CoV-2 variants. In the study overall: The study gave Ad26.COV2.S intramuscularly, once or twice 56 days apart.

As to treatment: 15 to 20 received Ad26.COV2.S at low or high dose, single or two shots; roughly 5 received placebo; per-sample allocation not given. Sampling was done on day 63 after the first vaccine or placebo injection. As its vector, the vaccine had Ad26, which expressed Wuhan-strain SARS-CoV-2 spike. TCRdb's copy holds only in-frame clones and misses some; the assay was immunoSEQ multiplex PCR. The table records about 320,000 clones, around four fifths of them present only once. About this clone itself: The antigen is unknown.

Study-wide results and limits: Individuals receiving vaccine had higher spike-specific TCR breadth than placebo recipients did. Analyses that measured TCR breadth and depth may have underestimated total T cell responses.

This receptor was taken from a person aged 18-60 years who received the Ad26.COV2.S COVID-19 vaccine or a placebo. Sequencing used peripheral blood, obtained in a trial of Ad26.COV2.S vaccine versus placebo.

CDR3 sequence (DNA): TGTGCCAGCAGCAAAGTGAGGGGGACAGCCATACTTTGCCTCGACGAGCAGTACTTC. It yields the protein CASSKVRGTAILCLDEQYF. The chain is built from TRBV21-1 and TRBJ2-7; TRBD1, as called in the table, went unchecked against the DNA. TRBV21-1 is marked as a pseudogene. This CDR3 has 19 residues.